Shown below are 28 T cell receptor beta chains from a single sample sequenced in a study of blood T cell repertoires in COVID-19. Method: immunoSEQ multiplex PCR; TCRdb's copy keeps in-frame clones and lacks some. The data hold 45,000 to 60,000 clones, with approximately 90% observed a single time. The sequencing input was peripheral blood. The receptors here all came from a man aged 50-59 years with acute or convalescent COVID-19.

This clone was seen once. The chain has TRBV6-6 and TRBJ2-3; weak D call: TRBD2 (6 bases). V was clipped by 3 bases and J by 2 bases, with 15 bases between them. The CDR3 contains 16 residues. Germline V gene lookup returns CDR1 MNHNY and CDR2 SVGAGI (reference sequence). This CDR3 reads CASSYWGVPSTDTQYF. The CDR3 DNA sequence: TGTGCCAGCAGTTATTGGGGGGTCCCGTCCACAGATACGCAGTATTTT.

CDR3 sequence: CASSPPDQETQYF. CDR3 bases: TGTGCCAGCAGCCCCCCAGACCAAGAGACCCAGTACTTC. This chain joins TRBV3-1 (or the pseudogene TRBV3-2) and TRBJ2-5; unclear D gene. The CDR3 totals 13 residues. Germline V gene lookup returns CDR1 LGHDT and CDR2 YNNKEL (reference sequence). Trimming took off 4 bases at V and 0 bases at J, with 6 bases between the two ends.

The chain recombines TRBV5-6 with TRBJ1-4, with TRBD1 matching over 7 bases. The J segment lost 4 bases and the V segment lost 2 bases, leaving 8 bases of the junction unmatched. This CDR3 is 16 amino acids long. Germline CDR1 SGHDT, CDR2 YYEEEE. The CDR3: CASSFLGTESNEKLFF. The CDR3, as DNA: TGTGCCAGCAGCTTTCTCGGGACAGAAAGTAATGAAAAACTGTTTTTT.

The chain uses TRBV19 and TRBJ1-2; the match to TRBD1 covers 7 bases. The CDR3 is made up of 15 amino acids. The germline V gene encodes CDR1 LNHDA and CDR2 SQIVND (reference sequence). V trimming: 3 bases; J trimming: 4 bases; junction bases outside the gene matches: 8. DNA for the CDR3: TGTGCCAGTAGTATGGCCTGGGCAGGGGGCTATGGCTACACCTTC. As protein: CASSMAWAGGYGYTF. Full variable domain (missing parts from reference TRBV19 and TRBJ1-2): DGGITQSPKYLFRKEGQNVTLSCEQNLNHDAMYWYRQDPGQGLRLIYYSQIVNDFQKGDIAEGYSVSREKKESFPLTVTSAQKNPTAFYLCASSMAWAGGYGYTFGSGTRLTVV.

The chain links TRBV30 to TRBJ1-6; D possibly corresponds to TRBD1 (6 bases). This CDR3 is 14 amino acids long. The V end was cut by 3 bases, the J end by 4 bases, with 10 bases between. In germline, CDR1 is GTSNPN, CDR2 SVGIG (reference sequence). CDR3 residues: CAWSAGAYNSPLHF. CDR3 nucleotide sequence: TGTGCCTGGAGCGCGGGGGCGTATAATTCACCCCTCCACTTT.

This clone was picked up one time. The chain is built from TRBV19 and TRBJ2-7; tentative D call: TRBD2 (6 bases). The CDR3 loop spans 16 amino acids. V was clipped by 6 bases and J by 2 bases, with 20 bases between them. Germline lookup yields CDR1 LNHDA and CDR2 SQIVND (reference sequence). For the CDR3, the DNA is TGTGCCAGTAGCCGAGGAGGGGCAGGGATTACCTACGAGCAGTACTTC. This codes for CASSRGGAGITYEQYF. The variable domain in full, completed from reference TRBV19 and TRBJ2-7, reads DGGITQSPKYLFRKEGQNVTLSCEQNLNHDAMYWYRQDPGQGLRLIYYSQIVNDFQKGDIAEGYSVSREKKESFPLTVTSAQKNPTAFYLCASSRGGAGITYEQYFGPGTRLTVT.

CDR3 DNA: TGTGCCAGCAGTTTAATCCGGGACAGGGGGATTAGTATTGAAGCTTTCTTT. It codes for CASSLIRDRGISIEAFF. V gene TRBV5-5 combines with J gene TRBJ1-1, with 11 bases identical to TRBD1. Looked up from germline, CDR1 is SGHKS and CDR2 is YYEKEE (reference sequence). V gave up 5 bases and J gave up 7 bases; unmatched junction bases: 16. CDR3 length: 17 amino acids. Full variable domain (outside the CDR3, taken from reference TRBV5-5 and TRBJ1-1): DAGVTQSPTHLIKTRGQQVTLRCSPISGHKSVSWYQQVLGQGPQFIFQYYEKEERGRGNFPDRFSARQFPNYSSELNVNALLLGDSALYLCASSLIRDRGISIEAFFGQGTRLTVV.

V usage is TRBV19 and J usage is TRBJ2-1; 7 bases are shared with TRBD2. Germline trimming cut 5 bases from V and 0 bases from J; bases unmatched to any gene: 7. This CDR3 region has 16 residues. Germline CDR1 LNHDA, CDR2 SQIVND (reference sequence). The CDR3 loop reads CASSPAGGSSYNEQFF. The CDR3 DNA sequence: TGTGCCAGTAGTCCCGCCGGGGGGAGCTCCTACAATGAGCAGTTCTTC.

The chain has TRBV2 and TRBJ2-5; TRBD2 is a possible D gene (6 bases). V lost 6 bases, J lost 1 base, and 15 bases lay in between. The CDR3 extends over 15 amino acids. Germline V gene sequence: CDR1 SNHLY, CDR2 FYNNEI. CDR3 protein: CASRGGWGGQETQYF. CDR3 sequence (DNA): TGTGCCAGCAGGGGGGGATGGGGAGGCCAAGAGACCCAGTACTTC.

The chain combines TRBV29-1 with TRBJ2-1; 12 bases line up with TRBD2. After removal of 7 bases from V and 8 bases from J, the junction contained 6 bases not matched to a gene. CDR3 length equals 13 residues. Per germline, CDR1 SQVTM and CDR2 ANQGSEA. CDR3 bases: TGCAGCGCAACGACTAGCGGGAGTCATGAGCAGTTCTTC. Protein: CSATTSGSHEQFF.

This chain links TRBV19 with TRBJ2-7; 9 bases agree with TRBD2. Germline V gene lookup returns CDR1 LNHDA and CDR2 SQIVND (reference sequence). CDR3 length: 14 residues. J was trimmed by 3 bases and V by 6 bases; bases with no gene match: 6. CDR3 nucleotide sequence: TGTGCCAGTAGCCCGGGACTAGCTATCTACGAGCAGTACTTC. It specifies CASSPGLAIYEQYF.

This rearrangement joins TRBV12-3 or TRBV12-4 to TRBJ1-5; TRBD1 matches 7 bases. The CDR3 has 13 residues. J was trimmed by 11 bases and V by 3 bases; bases with no gene match: 7. The CDR3 DNA sequence: TGTGCCAGCAGTTTGACAGGGCAATCGGCCCAGCATTTT. This sequence encodes CASSLTGQSAQHF.

This CDR3 reads CASSGTTADTQYF. The CDR3 region has the DNA TGTGCCAGCAGCGGAACCACAGCAGATACGCAGTATTTT. This chain connects TRBV9 to TRBJ2-3; D unresolved. Germline CDR1 is SGDLS and CDR2 is YYNGEE. This CDR3 spans 13 amino acids. Trimming took off 3 bases at V and 4 bases at J, with 9 bases between the two ends. Drawing the rest from reference TRBV9 and TRBJ2-3, the complete variable domain is DSGVTQTPKHLITATGQRVTLRCSPRSGDLSVYWYQQSLDQGLQFLIQYYNGEERAKGNILERFSAQQFPDLHSELNLSSLELGDSALYFCASSGTTADTQYFGPGTRLTVL.

This sequence joins TRBV11-3 and TRBJ2-3, with TRBD2 matching 11 bases. CDR1 SGHNT and CDR2 YENEEA come from the germline V gene. V gave up 5 bases and J gave up 0 bases; unmatched junction bases: 7. The CDR3 is made up of 17 amino acids. The DNA for the CDR3 is TGTGCCAGCAGCCCCCGACTAGCGGGAACAAGCACAGATACGCAGTATTTT. Translation gives CASSPRLAGTSTDTQYF.

This rearrangement joins TRBV30 to TRBJ2-1; 13 positions agree with TRBD2. This CDR3 has 18 amino acids. Germline CDR1 reads GTSNPN; CDR2 reads SVGIG (reference sequence). V shed 7 bases, J shed 4 bases, and the junction held 16 bases outside the gene matches. The CDR3 spells CASYGTGTSGTNYNEQFF. Here the CDR3 DNA reads TGTGCCTCGTATGGTACCGGGACTAGCGGGACAAATTACAATGAGCAGTTCTTC.

The chain joins TRBV11-3 to TRBJ1-1, with unresolved D. The CDR3 contains 15 residues. Germline V gene lookup returns CDR1 SGHNT and CDR2 YENEEA. V gave up 1 base and J gave up 1 base, with 10 bases separating them. CDR3 sequence reads: CASSLGGVQNTEAFF. For the CDR3, the DNA is TGTGCCAGCAGCTTAGGAGGAGTTCAGAACACTGAAGCTTTCTTT. The complete variable domain, with remaining parts taken from reference TRBV11-3 and TRBJ1-1, reads EAGVVQSPRYKIIEKKQPVAFWCNPISGHNTLYWYLQNLGQGPELLIRYENEEAVDDSQLPKDRFSAERLKGVDSTLKIQPAELGDSAVYLCASSLGGVQNTEAFFGQGTRLTVV.

The J gene is TRBJ1-6, the V gene TRBV2; a possible D gene is TRBD1 (6 bases). The CDR3 has 16 amino acids. The germline V gene has CDR1 SNHLY and CDR2 FYNNEI. The V end lost 8 bases, the J end lost 4 bases, and 18 bases lay between the germline ends. The CDR3: CASRRQDGGYNSPLHF. CDR3 DNA sequence: TGTGCCAGCCGAAGACAGGACGGGGGGTATAATTCACCCCTCCACTTT.

This clone is a singleton in its sample. The rearrangement joins TRBV30 to TRBJ2-1; tentatively, D is TRBD2 (5 bases). CDR1 and CDR2 (germline): GTSNPN, SVGIG (reference sequence). Trimming pared 4 bases from V and 5 bases from J, leaving 15 bases between. The CDR3 totals 14 residues. CDR3 DNA: TGTGCCTGGAAAGCGGTCTCGAGTGACAATGAGCAGTTCTTC. Translating gives CAWKAVSSDNEQFF.

This sequence joins TRBV18 and TRBJ2-2, with D unclear. Germline CDR1 is KGHSH and CDR2 is LQKENI. V was cut by 2 bases and J by 5 bases, with 18 bases left in between. CDR3 size: 17 residues. CDR3 loop: CASSPIRVPERTGELFF. The DNA of the CDR3 is TGTGCCAGCTCACCAATTCGGGTTCCCGAGCGAACCGGGGAGCTGTTTTTT. Filled out from reference TRBV18 and TRBJ2-2, the complete variable domain reads NAGVMQNPRHLVRRRGQEARLRCSPMKGHSHVYWYRQLPEEGLKFMVYLQKENIIDESGMPKERFSAEFPKEGPSILRIQQVVRGDSAAYFCASSPIRVPERTGELFFGEGSRLTVL.

This chain uses TRBV5-1 with TRBJ2-7; a weak D match, TRBD2 (5 bases). The CDR3 is 12 amino acids. Germline CDR1 and CDR2: SGHRS and YFSETQ. V was pared by 4 bases and J by 0 bases, with 5 bases between. The CDR3 here is CASSGSSYEQYF. CDR3 in DNA: TGCGCCAGCAGCGGGAGCTCCTACGAGCAGTACTTC.

This clone was picked up one time. The chain has TRBV2 and TRBJ2-3; 7 nucleotides line up with TRBD1. The CDR3 spans 15 residues. The V gene's germline CDR1 is SNHLY and CDR2 FYNNEI. Unmatched junction bases numbered 5, after V lost 3 bases and J lost 2 bases. The CDR3 region has the DNA TGTGCCAGCAGTGACGACAGGGACCCCACAGATACGCAGTATTTT. It translates to CASSDDRDPTDTQYF. Variable domain in full (rest from reference TRBV2 and TRBJ2-3): EPEVTQTPSHQVTQMGQEVILRCVPISNHLYFYWYRQILGQKVEFLVSFYNNEISEKSEIFDDQFSVERPDGSNFTLKIRSTKLEDSAMYFCASSDDRDPTDTQYFGPGTRLTVL.

V gene TRBV24-1 combines with J gene TRBJ2-5; TRBD2 is a possible D gene (6 bases). Germline CDR1 KGHDR, CDR2 SFDVKD. Trimming shortened V by 1 base and J by 5 bases, and 10 bases separated the two germline ends. The CDR3 runs to 14 residues. CDR3 sequence: CATSDFRRAETQYF. CDR3 nucleotide sequence: TGTGCCACCAGTGATTTTAGGAGGGCGGAGACCCAGTACTTC.

This clone was observed a handful of times. The rearrangement links TRBV5-1 to TRBJ1-2; the D gene is possibly TRBD1 (6 bases). Germline V gene sequence: CDR1 SGHRS, CDR2 YFSETQ. This CDR3 contains 15 residues. V was trimmed by 4 bases and J by 7 bases, leaving 20 bases between them. CDR3 sequence reads: CASSDRTDAHAGYTF. The CDR3 bases are TGCGCCAGCAGCGACCGGACAGACGCGCATGCTGGCTACACCTTC.

This clone was detected once. Here the CDR3 DNA reads TGTGCCAGTAGTATAGCTTTTGCAGGGGACAGATATATTAATCAGCCCCAGCATTTT. It translates to CASSIAFAGDRYINQPQHF. The chain couples TRBV19 to TRBJ1-5; 7 bases align to TRBD1. V was pared by 1 base and J by 4 bases, with 16 bases of the junction left unmatched. Germline-derived CDR1 and CDR2 are LNHDA and SQIVND (reference sequence). The CDR3 has 19 amino acids.

This chain connects TRBV7-9 to TRBJ2-3; 7 bases are shared with TRBD2. The CDR3 contains 16 residues. CDR1 SEHNR and CDR2 FQNEAQ come from the germline V gene (reference sequence). J lost 2 bases, V lost 3 bases, and 8 bases had no gene match. CDR3 in amino acids: CASSFGLAELTDTQYF. The CDR3, as DNA: TGTGCCAGCAGCTTTGGCCTAGCGGAGCTCACAGATACGCAGTATTTT. The full variable domain, with the rest looked up from reference TRBV7-9 and TRBJ2-3, is DTGVSQNPRHKITKRGQNVTFRCDPISEHNRLYWYRQTLGQGPEFLTYFQNEAQLEKSRLLSDRFSAERPKGSFSTLEIQRTEQGDSAMYLCASSFGLAELTDTQYFGPGTRLTVL.

The chain joins TRBV5-3 to TRBJ2-7, with 7 positions matching TRBD1. TRBV5-3 falls under the ORF class, with uncertain function. This CDR3 contains 18 residues. The V gene end was trimmed by 0 bases and the J gene end by 4 bases; junction bases not matched to a gene: 16. For the CDR3, the DNA is TGTGCCAGAAGCTTGGAGACAGGGTCCTGGTGGTGGCATTACGAGCAGTACTTC. It codes for CARSLETGSWWWHYEQYF.

The chain couples TRBV19 to TRBJ2-3, with TRBD2 matching over 12 bases. V lost 7 bases, J lost 0 bases, and 5 bases stayed unmatched. From germline, CDR1 is LNHDA and CDR2 SQIVND (reference sequence). The CDR3 is 16 residues long. DNA for the CDR3: TGTGCCAGTATCCGGACTAGCGGGGATAGCACAGATACGCAGTATTTT. Translated, it gives CASIRTSGDSTDTQYF. Based on the CDR3 plus reference TRBV19 and TRBJ2-3, the full variable domain is DGGITQSPKYLFRKEGQNVTLSCEQNLNHDAMYWYRQDPGQGLRLIYYSQIVNDFQKGDIAEGYSVSREKKESFPLTVTSAQKNPTAFYLCASIRTSGDSTDTQYFGPGTRLTVL.

This chain uses TRBV6-6 with TRBJ1-1, with D uncertain. The length of the CDR3 is 16 residues. Trimming took 9 bases from V and 2 from J, leaving 22 bases between them. Germline CDR1 reads MNHNY; CDR2 reads SVGAGI (reference sequence). CDR3 amino acids: CARHWYAYRFNTEAFF. DNA for the CDR3: TGTGCCAGACATTGGTACGCATACCGTTTTAACACTGAAGCTTTCTTT.